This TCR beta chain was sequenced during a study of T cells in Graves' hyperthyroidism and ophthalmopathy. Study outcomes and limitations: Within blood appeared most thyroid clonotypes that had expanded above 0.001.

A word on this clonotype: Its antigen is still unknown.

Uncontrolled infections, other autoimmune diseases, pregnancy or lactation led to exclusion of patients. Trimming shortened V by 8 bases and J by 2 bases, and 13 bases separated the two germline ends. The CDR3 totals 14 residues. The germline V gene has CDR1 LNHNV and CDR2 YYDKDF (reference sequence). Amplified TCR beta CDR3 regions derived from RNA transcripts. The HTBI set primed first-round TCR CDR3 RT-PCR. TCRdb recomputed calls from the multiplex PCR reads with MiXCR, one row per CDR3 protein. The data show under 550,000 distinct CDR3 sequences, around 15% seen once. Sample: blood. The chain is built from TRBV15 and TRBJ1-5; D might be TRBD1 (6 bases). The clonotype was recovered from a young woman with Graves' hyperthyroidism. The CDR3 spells CATHRGGGNQPQHF. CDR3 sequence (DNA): TGTGCCACCCACCGAGGGGGAGGCAATCAGCCCCAGCATTTT.